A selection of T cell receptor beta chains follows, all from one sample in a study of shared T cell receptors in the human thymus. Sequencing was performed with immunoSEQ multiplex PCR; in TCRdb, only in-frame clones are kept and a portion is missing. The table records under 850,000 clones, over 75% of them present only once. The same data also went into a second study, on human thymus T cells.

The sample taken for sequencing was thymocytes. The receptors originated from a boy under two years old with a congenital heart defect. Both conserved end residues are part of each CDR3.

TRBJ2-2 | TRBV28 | CASRGGGELFF
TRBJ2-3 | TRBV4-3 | CASSPSGTSTDTQYF
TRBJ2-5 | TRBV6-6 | CASSQRTDETQYF
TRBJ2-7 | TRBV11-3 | CASSLLTGTRFYEQYF
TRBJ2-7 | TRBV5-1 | CASSLSGGGSEQYF
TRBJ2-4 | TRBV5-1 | CASSLAPYSGRVIKNIQYF
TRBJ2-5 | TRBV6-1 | CASSESPGQGTKETQYF
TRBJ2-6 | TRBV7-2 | CASSWWTGSPWTF
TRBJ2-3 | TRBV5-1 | CASSLATSYYAPSTDTQYF
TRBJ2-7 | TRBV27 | CASSRGDSYEQYF
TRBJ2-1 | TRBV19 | CAIAPGLDNNEQFF
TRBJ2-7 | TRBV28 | CASSAGQGPNEQYF
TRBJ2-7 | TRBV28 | CASSPPGLAAEQYF
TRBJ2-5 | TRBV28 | CASTYRSGETQYF
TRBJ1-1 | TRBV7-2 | CASSLRFTRGVNTEAFF
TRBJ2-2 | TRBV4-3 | CASSQDGGKWNTGELFF
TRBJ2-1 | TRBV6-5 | CASSYSLAGNYNEQFF
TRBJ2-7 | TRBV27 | CASSLLGQGAFYEQYF
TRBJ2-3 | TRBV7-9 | CASSLLRRDTQYF
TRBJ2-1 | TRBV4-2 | CASSPSCYNEQFF